The present TCR beta chain was sequenced within a study of T cells in Graves' hyperthyroidism and ophthalmopathy. Points from the study as a whole: A model built on 13 V-J features separated ophthalmopathy from stable hyperthyroidism.

The CDR3 extends over 14 amino acids. CDR1 is SGHAT, CDR2 FQNNGV, per germline. The V gene lost 5 bases and the J gene lost 6 bases, with 15 bases spanning the gap. Ophthalmopathy in the patients scored at least 3 on Clinical Activity Score and at least 4 on NOSPECS grade, lasting under 3 months. Reasons for excluding patients were uncontrolled infection, other autoimmune disease, pregnancy or lactation. From 9 to 10 ml of fresh peripheral blood, PBMCs were isolated. The table lists this clonotype with many counts. Its cognate antigen is unknown. Amplified TCR beta CDR3 regions came from RNA transcripts. RT-PCR in the first round (using the HTBI primer set) targeted the TCR CDR3. TCRdb processed the multiplex PCR reads anew with MiXCR; each CDR3 protein has one entry. The sample lists 250,000 to 300,000 distinct CDR3 sequences; roughly 18% were seen once.

The rearrangement uses TRBV11-2 and TRBJ2-3; perhaps TRBD2 as D (7 bases). Sequencing was carried out using blood. The receptor's source is a man between 50 and 59 years old with Graves' ophthalmopathy. The DNA for the CDR3 is TGTGCCAGCAGCCGTCGGGGGGCAGGGGATACGCAGTATTTT. Protein: CASSRRGAGDTQYF.